The clone carrying this T cell receptor beta chain occurred a few times. Antigen specificity is unknown. Between the trimmed V and J ends, which lost 6 bases and 0 bases, there was a span of 17 bases. The CDR3 totals 16 residues. Germline values: CDR1 SEHNR, CDR2 FQNEAQ (reference sequence). Healthy Caucasian donors formed the entire cohort. Unique molecular identifiers were in the cDNA, with template-switch universal primer binding. MiXCR, applied by TCRdb to the 5' RACE reads, yields one record per CDR3 protein. The top ten hold 8% to 9.5% of the sample, which has more than 350,000 distinct CDR3 sequences, 9% to 10% seen once. This record comes from a study of identical twins. Study-wide findings and caveats: Beta clonotypes that were abundant in cord blood contained fewer insertions, a pattern absent from memory repertoires.

What was sequenced was naive T cells sorted from blood. The chain uses TRBV7-9 and TRBJ2-5, with D possibly called TRBD1 or TRBD2 (5 bases each). This receptor was taken from a woman aged 45-59 years in good health. CDR3 sequence (DNA): TGTGCCAGCAGGGCCCTAACCGGGGCCAACCAAGAGACCCAGTACTTC. Protein sequence: CASRALTGANQETQYF.